The text below deals with one T cell receptor beta chain. Measured with immunoSEQ multiplex PCR; TCRdb has only the in-frame clones, and not every one. The table has 310,000 or so clones, about 88% seen once. This sample was taken from a study of blood T cell repertoires in COVID-19. In the study overall: Donors in the United States, Italy and Spain gave samples during acute or convalescent COVID-19.

Seattle's cohort entered during active infection and was followed longitudinally. CDR3 length: 11 amino acids. CDR1 is DFQATT and CDR2 is SNEGSKA in the germline V gene (reference sequence). V was pared by 3 bases and J by 4 bases, with 5 bases between. The V call is TRBV20-1, the J call TRBJ2-3; D call uncertain. This TCR was recovered from a woman aged 25 to 39 with COVID-19, enrolled during active disease. Sequencing was performed on peripheral blood. CDR3 loop: CSASTADTQYF. In DNA, the CDR3 is TGCAGTGCTAGTACGGCAGATACGCAGTATTTT.